These 8 T cell receptor beta chains share one sample of origin, sequenced in a study of siplizumab effects on memory and regulatory T cells. Method: immunoSEQ multiplex PCR; TCRdb's copy keeps in-frame clones and lacks some. Of roughly 62,000 clones listed, roughly 85% were seen once; the top ten hold approximately 0.4%. Sequenced input: memory CD4+ T cells sorted from blood. The source is a human donor in good health.

This clone has more than one count but fewer than ten. This sequence joins TRBV27 and TRBJ2-7; D may be TRBD1 (6 bases). V was trimmed by 5 bases and J by 5 bases, leaving 13 bases between them. The CDR3 length is 13 residues. Germline loops: CDR1 MNHEY, CDR2 SMNVEV (reference sequence). The CDR3 sequence: CASSRQGPHEQYF. The CDR3, as DNA: TGTGCCAGCAGTCGTCAGGGGCCCCACGAGCAGTACTTC.

CDR3 residues: CASSHGDTYNEQFF. The CDR3 DNA reads TGTGCCAGCAGCCACGGGGACACCTACAATGAGCAGTTCTTC. The chain couples TRBV6-6 to TRBJ2-1, with D maybe TRBD1 (6 bases). This CDR3 has 14 amino acids. Germline assignment: CDR1 MNHNY and CDR2 SVGAGI (reference sequence). V lost 6 bases to trimming and J lost 2 bases, with 11 bases between them.

This clone has a single count. The chain links TRBV6-5 to TRBJ2-5, with TRBD2 matching over 9 bases. Germline V gene data show CDR1 as MNHEY and CDR2 as SVGAGI. CDR3 length: 16 amino acids. Trimming took 2 bases from V and 1 from J; bases not matched to a gene: 5. CDR3 protein: CASSYRASGAQETQYF. CDR3 bases: TGTGCCAGCAGTTACCGGGCTAGCGGGGCCCAAGAGACCCAGTACTTC.

The chain carries TRBV7-2 and TRBJ1-5; D is perhaps TRBD1 (5 bases). The CDR3 has 14 amino acids. V shed 3 bases and J shed 8 bases, with 14 bases lying between them. Germline V gene lookup returns CDR1 SGHTA and CDR2 FQGNSA. The DNA for the CDR3 is TGTGCCAGCAGCTTGCGAGGGGAAGATGAGCCCCAGCATTTT. This codes for CASSLRGEDEPQHF.

This clone was observed a single time. This chain links TRBV12-5 with TRBJ1-5; D unclear. Trimming stripped 0 bases from V and 0 bases from J, with 15 bases between. Germline values: CDR1 LGHNT, CDR2 FRNRAP. CDR3 length: 18 amino acids. This chain's CDR3 is CASGLVQIGRNSNQPQHF. CDR3 nucleotide sequence: TGTGCTAGTGGTTTGGTACAGATTGGAAGGAATAGCAATCAGCCCCAGCATTTT.

There are a few counts of this clone. V usage is TRBV5-4 and J usage is TRBJ2-2; 8 nucleotides align to TRBD2. The CDR3 has 15 residues. Trimming took 5 bases from V and 3 from J; bases not matched to a gene: 6. The germline CDR1 and CDR2 sequences are SGHNT and YYREEE (reference sequence). This chain's CDR3 is CASRPGGRDTGELFF. In DNA form, the CDR3 reads TGTGCCAGCAGACCGGGGGGGCGGGACACCGGGGAGCTGTTTTTT.

The chain is built from TRBV5-1 and TRBJ2-3, with 14 bases aligning to TRBD2. Trimming cost V 4 bases and J 4 bases; bases outside gene matches: 8. CDR1 is SGHRS, CDR2 YFSETQ, per germline. This CDR3 has 17 amino acids. Here the CDR3 reads CASSQLTSGGAPDTQYF. The DNA of the CDR3 is TGCGCCAGCAGCCAGCTGACTAGCGGGGGGGCGCCAGATACGCAGTATTTT.

This chain uses TRBV9 with TRBJ2-5; the match to TRBD2 covers 11 bases. The CDR3 consists of 15 residues. CDR1 is SGDLS and CDR2 is YYNGEE in the germline V gene. Trimming took 4 bases from V and 5 from J; bases not matched to a gene: 7. As DNA, the CDR3 is TGTGCCAGCAGCTTACTAGCGGGGGCGGGTGAGACCCAGTACTTC. This encodes CASSLLAGAGETQYF.